These 9 T cell receptor beta chains originate from one sample sequenced in a study of response to subunit inactivated influenza vaccine. TCRdb called the RT-PCR reads again in MiXCR, with one record for every CDR3 protein. The sample records 600,000 to 700,000 distinct CDR3 sequences, less than 15% being singletons. Sequences were derived from PBMCs from blood, sampled 14 days before vaccination. All receptors come from a man aged 50 or older who received an inactivated influenza vaccine.

V and J are TRBV7-2 and TRBJ2-7, with a weak D call TRBD1 (5 bases). This CDR3 region has 14 residues. Trimming removed 5 bases from V and 0 bases from J, with 11 bases in between. Germline lookup yields CDR1 SGHTA and CDR2 FQGNSA. Written as DNA, the CDR3 is TGTGCCAGCAGCGAACGGCAGGGCTCCTACGAGCAGTACTTC. Residues: CASSERQGSYEQYF.

This clonotype has a handful of counts. The J gene is TRBJ2-7, the V gene TRBV21-1; TRBD2 is the table's D call, not checked against the DNA. The last part of the DNA fits TRBJ2-1 better; the J call may be wrong. TRBV21-1 is a listed pseudogene. The CDR3 covers 17 residues. The CDR3 DNA is TGTGCCAGCACCTACATTAGGACCCGCGGGAGTGTGGGCGAGCAGTTCTTC. Translation: CASTYIRTRGSVGEQFF.

The chain combines TRBV5-1 with TRBJ2-3, with 7 bases identical to TRBD1. Germline V gene data show CDR1 as SGHRS and CDR2 as YFSETQ. The CDR3 totals 15 residues. Losses at the gene ends were 3 bases for V and 5 bases for J; bases not matched to a gene: 9. The CDR3 DNA sequence: TGCGCCAGCAGCTCACTTGACAGGGTGCAAGATACGCAGTATTTT. As protein: CASSSLDRVQDTQYF.

J is TRBJ2-2 and V is TRBV25-1; 7 bases line up with TRBD2. J gave up 6 bases and V 2 bases, and 3 bases lay outside the gene matches. The CDR3 covers 14 residues. Germline CDR1 and CDR2: MGHDK and SYGVNS. DNA of the CDR3: TGTGCCAGCAGTGAAGGGGACTATCCCGGGGAGCTGTTTTTT. This translates into CASSEGDYPGELFF.

This clonotype has a handful of counts. The chain couples TRBV6-1 to TRBJ1-3, with D possibly TRBD1 on 6 matching bases. Trimming took off 5 bases at V and 0 bases at J, with 11 bases between the two ends. Germline V gene sequence: CDR1 MNHNS, CDR2 SASEGT. CDR3 length equals 15 residues. As DNA, the CDR3 is TGTGCCAGCAGTAAGACAGGTTACTCTGGAAACACCATATATTTT. It translates to CASSKTGYSGNTIYF.

This clonotype was picked up a small number of times. The chain joins TRBV6-1 to TRBJ1-4; 9 bases align to TRBD1. Looked up from germline, CDR1 is MNHNS and CDR2 is SASEGT. The CDR3 extends over 14 amino acids. The junction had 3 bases not matched to a gene; V was cut back by 0 bases and J by 10 bases. Here the CDR3 reads CASSEAGQGGKLFF. In DNA, the CDR3 is TGTGCCAGCAGTGAAGCGGGACAGGGCGGAAAACTGTTTTTT.

This clonotype was observed a handful of times. This chain connects TRBV4-1 to TRBJ2-7; 9 nucleotides agree with TRBD1. The V gene's germline CDR1 is MGHRA and CDR2 YSYEKL. V gave up 2 bases and J gave up 2 bases; unmatched junction bases: 13. There are 18 residues in the CDR3. Written as DNA, the CDR3 is TGCGCCAGCAGCCAAATCCAACCCCCGGGACAGGGTACCTACGAGCAGTACTTC. Translated, it gives CASSQIQPPGQGTYEQYF.

The CDR3, as DNA: TGTGCCAGCAGTTTAGCGTTAGGGGGGTCACCCCAGCATTTT. This translates into CASSLALGGSPQHF. The rearrangement uses TRBV12-3 or TRBV12-4 and TRBJ1-5; a possible D gene is TRBD1 (6 bases). V lost 0 bases and J lost 10, with 13 bases in between. This CDR3 spans 14 amino acids.

The table lists this clonotype with many counts. The chain combines TRBV15 with TRBJ2-5, with 11 positions matching TRBD2. This CDR3 contains 18 residues. The V segment lost 1 base and the J segment 0 bases; nucleotides outside the gene matches: 7. Germline CDR1 LNHNV, CDR2 YYDKDF (reference sequence). CDR3 sequence (DNA): TGTGCCACCAGCAGAGGCCCCGCTAGCGGGAGGTACCAAGAGACCCAGTACTTC. Amino acid sequence: CATSRGPASGRYQETQYF.